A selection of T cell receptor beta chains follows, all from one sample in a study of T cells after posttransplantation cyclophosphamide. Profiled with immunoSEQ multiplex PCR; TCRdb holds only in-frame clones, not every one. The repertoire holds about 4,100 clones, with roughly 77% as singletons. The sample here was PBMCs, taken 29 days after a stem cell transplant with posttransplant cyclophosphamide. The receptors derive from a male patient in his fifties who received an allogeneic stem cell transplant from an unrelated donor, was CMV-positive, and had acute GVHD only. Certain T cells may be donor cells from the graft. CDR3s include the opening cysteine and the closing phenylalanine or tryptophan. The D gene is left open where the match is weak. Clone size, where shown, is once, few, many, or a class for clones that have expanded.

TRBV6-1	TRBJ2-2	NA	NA	CASSEALPAGELFF	TGTGCCAGCAGTGAAGCGTTGCCGGCCGGGGAGCTGTTTTTT
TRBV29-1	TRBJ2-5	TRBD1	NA	CSVEVGGTGTQETQYF	TGCAGCGTTGAAGTGGGGGGGACAGGGACCCAAGAGACCCAGTACTTC
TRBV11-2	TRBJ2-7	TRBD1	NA	CASSVTGTGEYEQYF	TGTGCCAGCAGCGTAACCGGGACAGGGGAGTACGAGCAGTACTTC
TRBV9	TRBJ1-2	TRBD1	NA	CASSPAGTGTDGYTF	TGTGCCAGCAGCCCTGCCGGGACGGGGACAGACGGCTACACCTTC
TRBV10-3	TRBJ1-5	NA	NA	CAISGRPGNQPQHF	TGTGCCATCAGTGGCAGGCCGGGAAATCAGCCCCAGCATTTT
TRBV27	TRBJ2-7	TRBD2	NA	CASSLRGRGGPINEQYF	TGTGCCAGCAGTTTAAGAGGTCGGGGGGGTCCCATCAACGAGCAGTACTTC
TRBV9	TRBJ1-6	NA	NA	CASSNPREGSINNSPLHF	TGTGCCAGCAGCAACCCCCGGGAGGGTTCAATAAATAATTCCCCCCTCCACTTT
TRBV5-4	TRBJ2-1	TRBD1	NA	CASSRTGGYNEQFF	TGTGCCAGCAGCAGGACAGGGGGATACAATGAGCAGTTCTTC
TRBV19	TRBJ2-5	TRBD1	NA	CTSSTWPGQGDIGETQYF	TGTACCAGTAGTACCTGGCCGGGACAGGGGGATATTGGGGAGACCCAGTACTTC
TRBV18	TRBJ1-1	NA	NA	CASSPRDNAEAFF	TGCGCCAGCTCACCACGGGACAATGCTGAAGCTTTCTTT
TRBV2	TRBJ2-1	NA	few	CASTSLGGNNEQFF	TGTGCCAGCACCTCTCTTGGGGGGAACAATGAGCAGTTCTTC
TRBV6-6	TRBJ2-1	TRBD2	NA	CASSPPGLAGDNEQFF	TGTGCCAGCAGCCCCCCAGGGTTAGCGGGAGACAATGAGCAGTTCTTC
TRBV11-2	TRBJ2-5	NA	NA	CASSLYGGAWETQYF	TGTGCCAGCAGCTTATATGGGGGGGCTTGGGAGACCCAGTACTTC
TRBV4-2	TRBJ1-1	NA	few	CASSPAGSGSTEAFF	TGTGCCAGCAGCCCCGCCGGGTCGGGATCCACTGAAGCTTTCTTT
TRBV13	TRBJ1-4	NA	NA	CASSPPPSGRGEKLFF	TGTGCCAGCAGCCCCCCCCCGAGTGGCCGCGGTGAAAAACTGTTTTTT
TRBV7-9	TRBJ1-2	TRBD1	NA	CASSLGTGIYGYTF	TGTGCCAGCAGCTTGGGGACAGGGATCTATGGCTACACCTTC
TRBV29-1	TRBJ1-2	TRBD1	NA	CSVSNRGDYGYTF	TGCAGCGTGTCAAACAGGGGGGACTATGGCTACACCTTC
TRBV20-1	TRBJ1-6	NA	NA	CRFKNSPLHF	TGCAGATTTAAAAATTCACCCCTCCACTTT
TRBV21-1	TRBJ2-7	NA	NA	CAGQGESYEQYF	TGTGCCGGGCAGGGGGAATCCTACGAGCAGTACTTC
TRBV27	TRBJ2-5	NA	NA	CASSPEGRGQETQYF	TGTGCCAGCAGTCCGGAGGGGCGAGGGCAAGAGACCCAGTACTTC
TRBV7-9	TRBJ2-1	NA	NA	CASSPPGGGPSYNEQFF	TGTGCCAGCAGCCCCCCAGGCGGGGGCCCCTCCTACAATGAGCAGTTCTTC
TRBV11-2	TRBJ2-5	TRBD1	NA	CASSLLETGIETQYF	TGTGCCAGCAGCTTATTGGAGACAGGGATTGAGACCCAGTACTTC
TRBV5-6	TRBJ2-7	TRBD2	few	CASSNGLAETYEQYF	TGTGCCAGCAGCAACGGACTAGCGGAGACCTACGAGCAGTACTTC
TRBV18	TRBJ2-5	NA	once	CASSPSSIHQETQYF	TGTGCCAGCTCACCATCAAGCATTCACCAAGAGACCCAGTACTTC
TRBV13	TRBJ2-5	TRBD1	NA	CASSQDRAGETQYF	TGTGCCAGCAGCCAGGACAGGGCGGGGGAGACCCAGTACTTC
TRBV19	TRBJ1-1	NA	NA	CASSMGRASTEAFF	TGTGCCAGTAGTATGGGGAGGGCGAGCACTGAAGCTTTCTTT
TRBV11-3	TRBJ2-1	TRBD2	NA	CASSGGLADYYNEQFF	TGTGCCAGCAGCGGGGGACTAGCGGACTACTACAATGAGCAGTTCTTC
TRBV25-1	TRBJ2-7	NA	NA	CASSPTRGRSYEQYF	TGTGCCAGCAGCCCAACCCGTGGCAGATCCTACGAGCAGTACTTC
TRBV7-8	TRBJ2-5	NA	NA	CASSLIGRATGEETQYF	TGTGCCAGCAGCTTAATCGGGAGGGCCACAGGGGAAGAGACCCAGTACTTC
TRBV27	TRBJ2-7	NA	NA	CASQGWSEGAYEQYF	TGTGCCAGCCAAGGTTGGTCCGAGGGGGCCTACGAGCAGTACTTC
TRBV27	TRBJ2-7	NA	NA	CASKRGASYEQYF	TGTGCCAGCAAGCGTGGGGCGTCCTACGAGCAGTACTTC
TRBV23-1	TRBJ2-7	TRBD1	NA	CASKGQRSTEQYF	TGCGCCAGCAAGGGACAGAGAAGTACCGAGCAGTACTTC
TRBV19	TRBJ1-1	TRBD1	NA	CASSIAGGASQSTEAFF	TGTGCCAGTAGTATAGCAGGGGGCGCATCCCAGAGCACTGAAGCTTTCTTT
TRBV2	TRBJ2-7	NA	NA	CASSEGGHLSRYEQYF	TGTGCCAGCAGTGAAGGCGGACACCTCTCCCGCTACGAGCAGTACTTC
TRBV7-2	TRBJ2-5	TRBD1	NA	CASSLAPRGRETQYF	TGTGCCAGCAGCTTAGCGCCGAGGGGGCGAGAGACCCAGTACTTC
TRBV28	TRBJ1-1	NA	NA	CASSYWSLGNTEAFF	TGTGCCAGCAGTTACTGGAGCCTGGGGAACACTGAAGCTTTCTTT
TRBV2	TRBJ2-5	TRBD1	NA	CASGRDRGLGETQYF	TGTGCCAGCGGACGGGACAGGGGGCTGGGGGAGACCCAGTACTTC
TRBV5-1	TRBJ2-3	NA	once	CASSIAASTDTQYF	TGCGCCAGCAGCATAGCTGCTAGCACAGATACGCAGTATTTT
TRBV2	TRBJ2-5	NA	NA	CASSEWTQETQYF	TGTGCCAGCAGTGAATGGACTCAAGAGACCCAGTACTTC
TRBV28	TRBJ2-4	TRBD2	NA	CASSSRLAGGPPAKNIQYF	TGTGCCAGCAGTTCCAGACTAGCGGGAGGGCCCCCGGCCAAAAACATTCAGTACTTC
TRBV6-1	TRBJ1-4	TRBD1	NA	CASRTGTTNEKLFF	TGCGCCAGCAGGACAGGGACAACTAATGAAAAACTGTTTTTT
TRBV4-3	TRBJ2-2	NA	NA	CASSQQLANTGELFF	TGCGCCAGCAGCCAGCAACTTGCGAACACCGGGGAGCTGTTTTTT
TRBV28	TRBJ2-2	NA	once	CASSLRGLGTGELFF	TGTGCCAGCAGTTTGCGGGGGCTAGGCACCGGGGAGCTGTTTTTT
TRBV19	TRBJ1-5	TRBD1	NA	CASSRDRGRNQPQHF	TGTGCCAGTAGTAGGGACAGGGGGCGCAATCAGCCCCAGCATTTT
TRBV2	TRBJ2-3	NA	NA	CASSASGTDTQYF	TGTGCCAGCAGTGCCTCTGGCACAGATACGCAGTATTTT
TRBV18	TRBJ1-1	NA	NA	CASSQQENTEAFF	TGTGCCAGCTCACAACAGGAGAACACTGAAGCTTTCTTT
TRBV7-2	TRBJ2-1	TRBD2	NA	CASSLQGTSGHNEQFF	TGTGCCAGCAGCCTACAAGGGACTAGCGGCCACAATGAGCAGTTCTTC
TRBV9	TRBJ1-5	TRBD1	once	CASSEGQGGDQPQHF	TGTGCCAGCAGCGAGGGACAGGGAGGGGATCAGCCCCAGCATTTT
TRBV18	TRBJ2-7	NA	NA	CASSPGQAGYEQYF	TGTGCCAGCTCACCGGGGCAGGCCGGCTACGAGCAGTACTTC
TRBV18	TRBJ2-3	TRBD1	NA	CASSPGQGTDTQYF	TGTGCCAGCTCACCGGGACAGGGGACAGATACGCAGTATTTT
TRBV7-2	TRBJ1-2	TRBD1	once	CASSNRQGAQVGYTF	TGTGCCAGCAGCAACAGACAGGGGGCGCAGGTTGGCTACACCTTC
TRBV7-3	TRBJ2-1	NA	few	CASSFQLAAPQFF	TGTGCCAGCAGCTTCCAGCTAGCAGCCCCGCAGTTCTTC
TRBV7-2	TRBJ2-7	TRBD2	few	CASSLISGRSYEQYF	TGTGCCAGCAGCTTGATTAGCGGGAGGTCCTACGAGCAGTACTTC